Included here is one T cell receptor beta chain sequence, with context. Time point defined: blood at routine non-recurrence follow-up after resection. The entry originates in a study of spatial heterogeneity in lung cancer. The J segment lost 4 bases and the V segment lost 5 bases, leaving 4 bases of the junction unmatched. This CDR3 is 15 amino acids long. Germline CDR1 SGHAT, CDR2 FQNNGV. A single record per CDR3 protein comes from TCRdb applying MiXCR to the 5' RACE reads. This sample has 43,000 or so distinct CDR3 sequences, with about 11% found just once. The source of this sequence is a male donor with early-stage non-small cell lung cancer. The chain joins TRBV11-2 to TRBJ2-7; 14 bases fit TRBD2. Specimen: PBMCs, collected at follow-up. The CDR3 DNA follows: TGTGCCAGCAGCGCGGGACTAGCGGGAGCGTACGAGCAGTACTTC. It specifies CASSAGLAGAYEQYF. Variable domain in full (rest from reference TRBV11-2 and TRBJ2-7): EAGVAQSPRYKIIEKRQSVAFWCNPISGHATLYWYQQILGQGPKLLIQFQNNGVVDDSQLPKDRFSAERLKGVDSTLKIQPAKLEDSAVYLCASSAGLAGAYEQYFGPGTRLTVT.